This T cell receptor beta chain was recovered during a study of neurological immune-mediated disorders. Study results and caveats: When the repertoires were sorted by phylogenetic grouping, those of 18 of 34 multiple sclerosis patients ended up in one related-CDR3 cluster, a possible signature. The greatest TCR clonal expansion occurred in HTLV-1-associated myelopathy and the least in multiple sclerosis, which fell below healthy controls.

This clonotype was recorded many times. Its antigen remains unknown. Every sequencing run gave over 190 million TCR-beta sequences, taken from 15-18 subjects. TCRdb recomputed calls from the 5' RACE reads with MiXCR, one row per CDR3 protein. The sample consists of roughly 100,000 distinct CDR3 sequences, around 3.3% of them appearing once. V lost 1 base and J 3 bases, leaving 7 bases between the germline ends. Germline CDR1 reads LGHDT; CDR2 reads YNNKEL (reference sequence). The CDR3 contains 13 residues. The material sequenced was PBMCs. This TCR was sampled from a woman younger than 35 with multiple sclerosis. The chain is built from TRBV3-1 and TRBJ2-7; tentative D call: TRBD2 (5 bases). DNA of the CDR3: TGTGCCAGCAGCCAAGGGACTTTCTACGAGCAGTACTTC. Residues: CASSQGTFYEQYF.